These T cell receptor beta chains were read from a single sample in a study of shared clonotypes between healthy human individuals. TCRdb keeps only in-frame clones here, not all; method: immunoSEQ multiplex PCR. The sample includes more than 2 million clones, over 85% of them seen just once. What was sequenced was naive CD8+ T cells sorted from blood. The source is a man aged 18 to 30 in good health. Both conserved end residues are part of each CDR3. D genes are given only for firm matches. Rows may omit the clone size; those that give it use once, few, many or a size class.

NA	TRBV7-9	TRBJ2-7	once	11	TGTGCCAGCAGGTTCGGGGACGAGCAGTACTTC	CASRFGDEQYF
NA	TRBV4-1	TRBJ1-5	NA	17	TGCGCCAGCAGCCAAGAGGGAACAGGGTTTAGCAATCAGCCCCAGCATTTT	CASSQEGTGFSNQPQHF
NA	TRBV2	TRBJ2-2	once	14	TGTGCCAGCAGTGACGCCAGTCTTCCCGGGGAGCTGTTTTTT	CASSDASLPGELFF
NA	TRBV4-2	TRBJ1-6	NA	16	TGTGCCAGCAGCCAAGAGACCGGCAACTATAATTCACCCCTCCACTTT	CASSQETGNYNSPLHF
NA	TRBV18	TRBJ1-3	NA	16	TGTGCCAGCTCACCCAATCCGACAGTGTTTGGAAACACCATATATTTT	CASSPNPTVFGNTIYF
NA	TRBV5-4	TRBJ1-2	NA	14	TGTGCCAGCACCTTTTGGGGGGGGGCTAATGGCTACACCTTC	CASTFWGGANGYTF
NA	TRBV14	TRBJ1-1	NA	13	TGTGCCAGCAGCCTGGTACAGGGCACTGAAGCTTTCTTT	CASSLVQGTEAFF
NA	TRBV4-3	TRBJ2-7	NA	14	TGCGCCAGCAGCCAACACGAAACAGGCTACGAGCAGTACTTC	CASSQHETGYEQYF
NA	TRBV6-1	TRBJ2-7	NA	15	TGTGCCAGCGAGAATCGGGACACCATCTCCTACGAGCAGTACTTC	CASENRDTISYEQYF
NA	TRBV7-9	TRBJ2-3	NA	14	TGTGCCAGCAGCTTACCGCGAGGGGGGGATACGCAGTATTTT	CASSLPRGGDTQYF
TRBD1	TRBV5-1	TRBJ2-5	NA	14	TGCGCCAGCAGACGGGACAGGGGAGAAGAGACCCAGTACTTC	CASRRDRGEETQYF
TRBD1	TRBV7-9	TRBJ1-1	NA	15	TGTGCCAGCAGCAACTCGACAGGGTTGATCACTGAAGCTTTCTTT	CASSNSTGLITEAFF
NA	TRBV9	TRBJ2-4	NA	14	TGTGCCAGCAGCGTAGGGACTCCCAAAAACATTCAGTACTTC	CASSVGTPKNIQYF
TRBD1	TRBV28	TRBJ1-2	NA	14	TGTGCCAGTCTTGGACAGGGCCTTAACTATGGCTACACCTTC	CASLGQGLNYGYTF
TRBD2	TRBV7-6	TRBJ2-1	once	15	TGTGCCAGCAGCCCGGGGAGCGGGGCTTACAATGAGCAGTTCTTC	CASSPGSGAYNEQFF
TRBD2	TRBV6-5	TRBJ2-1	NA	15	TGTGCCAGCAGTTACCTAAGCGGGGGGGACAATGAGCAGTTCTTC	CASSYLSGGDNEQFF
NA	TRBV30	TRBJ1-5	NA	13	TGTGCCTGGAGTGTAGATAGGGAGCAGCCCCAGCATTTT	CAWSVDREQPQHF
TRBD1	TRBV27	TRBJ2-7	NA	13	TGTGCCAGCAGGGCCGGACAGGGCTACGAGCAGTACTTC	CASRAGQGYEQYF
NA	TRBV20-1	TRBJ2-7	NA	11	TGCAGTGCTAGAAGCGCCTACGAGCAGTACTTC	CSARSAYEQYF
TRBD2	TRBV7-9	TRBJ2-1	NA	16	TGTGCCAGCAGCACACTAGCGGGGGGACTTCTAATGGAGCAGTTCTTC	CASSTLAGGLLMEQFF
NA	TRBV6-5	TRBJ2-1	NA	15	TGTGCCAGCAGTTACCTCGGGAGCTCCTACAATGAGCAGTTCTTC	CASSYLGSSYNEQFF
TRBD2	TRBV7-9	TRBJ2-2	NA	14	TGTGCCAGCAGCTCGTCCGGGGGGACCGGGGAGCTGTTTTTT	CASSSSGGTGELFF
NA	TRBV5-6	TRBJ2-7	NA	14	TGTGCCAGCAGCTTGGGGTACAGAACCTACGAGCAGTACTTC	CASSLGYRTYEQYF
NA	TRBV27	TRBJ1-3	NA	14	TGTGCCAGCAGATTAGGGCCCTCTGGAAACACCATATATTTT	CASRLGPSGNTIYF
NA	TRBV21-1	TRBJ1-3	NA	15	TGTGCCAGCAGCAATCAGGGTCGAGTGGGAAACACCATATATTTT	CASSNQGRVGNTIYF
NA	TRBV28	TRBJ1-5	NA	14	TGTGCCAGCAGTTTAGGGCAGGGTAGGCAGCCCCAGCATTTT	CASSLGQGRQPQHF
NA	TRBV4-2	TRBJ1-3	NA	15	TGTGCCAGCAGCCAAGATCGGGGCTCTGGAAACACCATATATTTT	CASSQDRGSGNTIYF
TRBD2	TRBV4-1	TRBJ2-1	NA	18	TGCGCCAGCAGCCAACTGTCCTTAACTAGCGGGCTCTACAATGAGCAGTTCTTC	CASSQLSLTSGLYNEQFF
TRBD2	TRBV27	TRBJ2-7	NA	14	TGTGCCAGCAGCTCGGGACTAGCGGGTACGAAGCAGTACTTC	CASSSGLAGTKQYF
NA	TRBV9	TRBJ2-6	NA	15	TGTGCCAGCACCGGGGTCTCATCTGGGGCCAACGTCCTGACTTTC	CASTGVSSGANVLTF
TRBD1	TRBV7-8	TRBJ2-7	NA	14	TGTGCCAGCAGCTTAGTACAGGGGGCTTACGAGCAGTACTTC	CASSLVQGAYEQYF